The clone carrying this T cell receptor beta chain was recorded a few times. Losses at the gene ends were 5 bases for V and 2 bases for J; bases not matched to a gene: 9. Germline V gene lookup returns CDR1 MNHEY and CDR2 SMNVEV (reference sequence). The CDR3 is 16 residues long. Every isolated RNA sample was fully reverse transcribed, so sequencing captured expressed TCRB transcripts. The table came from immunoSEQ multiplex PCR; TCRdb's copy has only in-frame clones and leaves some out. The sample includes about 150,000 clones, just over 9% seen only once; the top ten take about 2.5%. The sample originates from a study of beta chain features in type 1 diabetes.

Sequencing used central memory CD4+ T cells from blood. The V call is TRBV27, the J call TRBJ1-5; 7 bases map to TRBD1. The sequence derives from a woman younger than 30 in good health. CDR3 DNA: TGTGCCAGCAGTCCCCTCCGACAGGGTCGCAATCAGCCCCAGCATTTT. Amino acids: CASSPLRQGRNQPQHF.